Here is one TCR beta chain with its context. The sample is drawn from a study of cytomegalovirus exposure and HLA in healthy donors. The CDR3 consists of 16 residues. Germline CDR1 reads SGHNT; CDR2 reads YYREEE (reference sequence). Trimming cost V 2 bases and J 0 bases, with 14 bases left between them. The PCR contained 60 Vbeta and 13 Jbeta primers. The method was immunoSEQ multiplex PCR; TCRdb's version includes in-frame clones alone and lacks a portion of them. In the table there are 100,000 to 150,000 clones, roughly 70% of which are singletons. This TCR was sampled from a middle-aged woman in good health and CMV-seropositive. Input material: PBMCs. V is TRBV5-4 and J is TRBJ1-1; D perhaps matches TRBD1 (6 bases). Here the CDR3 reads CASSFQGFSMNTEAFF. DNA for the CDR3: TGTGCCAGCAGCTTCCAGGGGTTCTCTATGAACACTGAAGCTTTCTTT. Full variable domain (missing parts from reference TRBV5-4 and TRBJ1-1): ETGVTQSPTHLIKTRGQQVTLRCSSQSGHNTVSWYQQALGQGPQFIFQYYREEENGRGNFPPRFSGLQFPNYSSELNVNALELDDSALYLCASSFQGFSMNTEAFFGQGTRLTVV.